One and the same sample provided the 28 T cell receptor beta chains below, sequenced in a study of OX40 agonist ivuxolimab in advanced cancers. The method was the immunoSEQ multiplex PCR assay. The table comes from immuneACCESS by way of TCRdb, which keeps in-frame sequences with V and J called. Part of the clones is missing from these tables; in studies checked, under half for an unresolved V gene and the rest for unknown reasons. The sample data list around 20,000 clones, and approximately 78% of these were observed just once. The top ten hold 16% of the sample. The material sequenced was CD4+ or CD8+ T cells sorted from blood, taken in a trial of the OX40 agonist ivuxolimab. The receptors originated from an adult with an advanced solid tumor such as melanoma, head and neck, liver or kidney cancer.

The V and J genes are TRBV7-2 and TRBJ2-1, with TRBD2 matching over 11 bases. The length of the CDR3 is 15 residues. Germline CDR1 reads SGHTA; CDR2 reads FQGNSA. V lost 5 bases and J lost 4; bases outside the gene matches: 4. The CDR3 here is CASSLTSGKYNEQFF. In DNA form, the CDR3 reads TGTGCCAGCAGCCTGACTAGCGGGAAATACAATGAGCAGTTCTTC.

This clone came up a few times. The chain joins TRBV5-1 to TRBJ2-3, with D perhaps matching TRBD2 (5 bases). Germline V CDR1 and CDR2: SGHRS, YFSETQ. Trimming took off 7 bases at V and 5 bases at J, with 20 bases between the two ends. This CDR3 comprises 15 residues. CDR3 coding DNA: TGCGCCAGCGACCACGGCTCGCTAGCCGTAGATACGCAGTATTTT. Translation: CASDHGSLAVDTQYF.

This clone appeared a few times. This chain links TRBV25-1 with TRBJ2-2; D unclear. The CDR3 spans 13 residues. The V end was cut by 3 bases, the J end by 1 base, with 3 bases between. CDR1 is MGHDK, CDR2 SYGVNS, per germline. DNA of the CDR3: TGTGCCAGCAGTGACCGGAACACCGGGGAGCTGTTTTTT. Its translation: CASSDRNTGELFF.

This rearrangement joins TRBV29-1 to TRBJ1-1; D is unclear. This CDR3 comprises 11 residues. V was trimmed by 4 bases and J by 7 bases, leaving 10 bases between them. Germline V gene sequence: CDR1 SQVTM, CDR2 ANQGSEA. Written as DNA, the CDR3 is TGCAGCGTTGGGACGTATAGTGAAGCTTTCTTT. Protein: CSVGTYSEAFF.

In its sample, this clone was seen a few times. The chain combines TRBV7-2 with TRBJ2-5, with 10 bases that match TRBD2. V lost 5 bases, J lost 3 bases, and 6 bases stayed unmatched. The V gene's germline CDR1 is SGHTA and CDR2 FQGNSA. This CDR3 spans 15 amino acids. The CDR3 sequence: CASSEGLAEKETQYF. The CDR3 DNA reads TGTGCCAGCAGCGAAGGACTAGCGGAGAAAGAGACCCAGTACTTC. The variable domain in full, with the rest retrieved from reference TRBV7-2 and TRBJ2-5, is GAGVSQSPSNKVTEKGKDVELRCDPISGHTALYWYRQSLGQGLEFLIYFQGNSAPDKSGLPSDRFSAERTGGSVSTLTIQRTQQEDSAVYLCASSEGLAEKETQYFGPGTRLLVL.

The chain couples TRBV19 to TRBJ2-7; D perhaps matches TRBD1 (5 bases). The germline V gene encodes CDR1 LNHDA and CDR2 SQIVND (reference sequence). With 3 bases removed from V and 2 bases from J, the gap between germline ends came to 14 bases. The CDR3 is 15 amino acids. In DNA, the CDR3 is TGTGCCAGTAGTATTGGGGCCGAACGCGCCTACGAGCAGTACTTC. This codes for CASSIGAERAYEQYF.

This clone was detected only a few times. V gene TRBV6-4 combines with J gene TRBJ2-1, with D maybe TRBD2 (6 bases). The V end was cut by 2 bases, the J end by 1 base, with 6 bases between. Per the germline V gene, CDR1 is MRHNA and CDR2 is SNTAGT. The CDR3 totals 14 residues. In DNA form, the CDR3 reads TGTGCCAGCAGTGACGGGGGGTCCTACAATGAGCAGTTCTTC. This sequence encodes CASSDGGSYNEQFF.

CDR3 bases: TGTGCCAGTAGTATATTAGCGGGGGGGAACCGAAATCAGCCCCAGCATTTT. Translation: CASSILAGGNRNQPQHF. The J gene is TRBJ1-5, the V gene TRBV19, with D possibly matching TRBD1 (5 bases). The CDR3 loop spans 17 amino acids. Per the germline V gene, CDR1 is LNHDA and CDR2 is SQIVND (reference sequence). Trimming cost V 2 bases and J 4 bases, with 18 bases left between them.

This clone showed up just once. V is TRBV5-8 and J is TRBJ1-4; D is uncertain. V was shortened by 3 bases and J by 6 bases, with 3 bases between the two germline ends. The CDR3 has 11 residues. Germline V gene data show CDR1 as SGHTS and CDR2 as YDEGEE. DNA of the CDR3: TGTGCCAGCAGCTCTTATGAAAAACTGTTTTTT. Its translation is CASSSYEKLFF.

V usage is TRBV5-6 and J usage is TRBJ2-3; D unclear. This CDR3 has 14 residues. CDR1 SGHDT and CDR2 YYEEEE come from the germline V gene. Between the trimmed V and J ends, which lost 0 bases and 2 bases, there was a span of 7 bases. The CDR3 coding sequence is TGTGCCAGCAGCTTGGCGAGTTTCACAGATACGCAGTATTTT. This codes for CASSLASFTDTQYF. The whole variable domain, remainder taken from reference TRBV5-6 and TRBJ2-3, is DAGVTQSPTHLIKTRGQQVTLRCSPKSGHDTVSWYQQALGQGPQFIFQYYEEEERQRGNFPDRFSGHQFPNYSSELNVNALLLGDSALYLCASSLASFTDTQYFGPGTRLTVL.

The V call is TRBV7-2, the J call TRBJ2-1; tentatively, D is TRBD1 or TRBD2 (5 bases each). The CDR3 has 11 residues. V was trimmed by 6 bases and J by 13 bases, leaving 13 bases between them. Germline values: CDR1 SGHTA, CDR2 FQGNSA. CDR3 bases: TGTGCCAGCAGATCCCCCCGGGGCCAGTTCTTC. It yields the protein CASRSPRGQFF.

With regard to this clone: The junction differs from germline at one of its ends, possibly a read error. This sequence joins TRBV2 and TRBJ2-7; D might be TRBD2 (5 bases). This CDR3 is 13 amino acids long. The germline gives CDR1 SNHLY, CDR2 FYNNEI. CDR3 DNA sequence: TGTGCCAGCAGTGAAGCGAAGGGAACTAGTCGCCCATTC. This encodes CASSEAKGTSRPF.

V usage is TRBV28 and J usage is TRBJ2-5; D is ambiguous. This CDR3 is built from 15 residues. V lost 2 bases and J lost 3, with 13 bases in between. CDR1 is MDHEN and CDR2 is SYDVKM in the germline V gene. The CDR3 nucleotides are TGTGCCAGCAGTTTAACTTCTGGGTCGAAAGAGACCCAGTACTTC. Its protein product is CASSLTSGSKETQYF.

This chain links TRBV5-1 with TRBJ2-2; 10 bases map to TRBD1. The CDR3 covers 15 residues. Germline CDR1 SGHRS, CDR2 YFSETQ. The V gene end was trimmed by 3 bases and the J gene end by 5 bases; junction bases not matched to a gene: 4. CDR3 in amino acids: CASSSGQGMTGELFF. In nucleotides, the CDR3 is TGCGCCAGCAGCTCGGGACAGGGGATGACCGGGGAGCTGTTTTTT.

The chain joins TRBV30 to TRBJ1-2; D unclear. The CDR3 has 12 residues. Germline values: CDR1 GTSNPN, CDR2 SVGIG (reference sequence). V lost 1 base and J lost 5, with 8 bases in between. The CDR3: CAWSGRIYGYTF. In DNA form, the CDR3 reads TGTGCCTGGAGTGGGAGGATTTATGGCTACACCTTC. The whole variable domain, remainder taken from reference TRBV30 and TRBJ1-2, is SQTIHQWPATLVQPVGSPLSLECTVEGTSNPNLYWYRQAAGRGLQLLFYSVGIGQISSEVPQNLSASRPQDRQFILSSKKLLLSDSGFYLCAWSGRIYGYTFGSGTRLTVV.

The chain recombines TRBV11-3 with TRBJ1-1, with D possibly matching TRBD1 (6 bases). Germline loops: CDR1 SGHNT, CDR2 YENEEA. The CDR3 has 15 residues. V was pared by 1 base and J by 0 bases, with 9 bases between. CDR3 sequence: CASSLGGGVNTEAFF. The CDR3 DNA sequence: TGTGCCAGCAGCTTAGGGGGGGGCGTGAACACTGAAGCTTTCTTT.

The chain joins TRBV6-5 to TRBJ2-1; a weak D match, TRBD2 (5 bases). The germline CDR1 and CDR2 sequences are MNHEY and SVGAGI. The CDR3 loop spans 14 amino acids. V shed 7 bases and J shed 8 bases, with 18 bases lying between them. The CDR3 spells CASKPQEPGYEQFF. The CDR3 region has the DNA TGTGCCAGCAAACCTCAGGAACCGGGGTATGAGCAGTTCTTC.

The rearrangement links TRBV7-9 to TRBJ2-7; D perhaps matches TRBD2 (6 bases). CDR3 length: 12 residues. The V gene's germline CDR1 is SEHNR and CDR2 FQNEAQ (reference sequence). Trimming took off 5 bases at V and 3 bases at J, with 8 bases between the two ends. The DNA for the CDR3 is TGTGCCAGCAGCATGACTAGCTACGAGCAGTACTTC. Amino acid sequence: CASSMTSYEQYF. The full variable domain, in which reference TRBV7-9 and TRBJ2-7 provide the parts outside the CDR3, is DTGVSQNPRHKITKRGQNVTFRCDPISEHNRLYWYRQTLGQGPEFLTYFQNEAQLEKSRLLSDRFSAERPKGSFSTLEIQRTEQGDSAMYLCASSMTSYEQYFGPGTRLTVT.

J is TRBJ2-1 and V is TRBV4-2; D could derive from TRBD1 or TRBD2 (5 bases each). Germline V lookup: CDR1 LGHNA, CDR2 YNFKEQ. V lost 1 base and J 5 bases, leaving 12 bases between the germline ends. The CDR3 has 15 residues. DNA for the CDR3: TGTGCCAGCAGCCAAGTACAGGCGGGCGACAATGAGCAGTTCTTC. Translation gives CASSQVQAGDNEQFF.

The chain carries TRBV5-6 and TRBJ2-5; TRBD2 matches 10 bases. Germline V gene sequence: CDR1 SGHDT, CDR2 YYEEEE. V gave up 3 bases and J gave up 0 bases; unmatched junction bases: 8. The CDR3 contains 17 residues. CDR3 in amino acids: CASSYSGRTLNQETQYF. CDR3 DNA: TGTGCCAGCAGCTATAGCGGGAGGACCCTTAACCAAGAGACCCAGTACTTC.

The J gene is TRBJ2-7, the V gene TRBV10-2; D may match TRBD1 or TRBD2 (5 bases each). This CDR3 is built from 11 residues. Germline lookup yields CDR1 WSHSY and CDR2 SAAADI. V was shortened by 7 bases and J by 4 bases, with 8 bases between the two germline ends. The CDR3 sequence is CASNGGYEQYF. The CDR3 region has the DNA TGCGCCAGCAATGGGGGTTACGAGCAGTACTTC.

This clone was detected once. This rearrangement joins TRBV25-1 to TRBJ1-6; D is perhaps TRBD1 (5 bases). The CDR3 has 15 residues. Germline V gene data show CDR1 as MGHDK and CDR2 as SYGVNS. Trimming shortened V by 4 bases and J by 7 bases, and 14 bases separated the two germline ends. DNA of the CDR3: TGTGCCAGCAGTGCCGTGGGGGGGAAAAATTCACCCCTCCACTTT. This gives the protein CASSAVGGKNSPLHF. Filled out from reference TRBV25-1 and TRBJ1-6, the complete variable domain reads EADIYQTPRYLVIGTGKKITLECSQTMGHDKMYWYQQDPGMELHLIHYSYGVNSTEKGDLSSESTVSRIRTEHFPLTLESARPSHTSQYLCASSAVGGKNSPLHFGNGTRLTVT.

The chain links TRBV9 to TRBJ2-5; 7 bases line up with TRBD2. CDR1 and CDR2 (germline): SGDLS, YYNGEE. Trimming removed 0 bases from V and 1 base from J; junction bases left unmatched: 6. CDR3 length equals 16 residues. CDR3 sequence (DNA): TGTGCCAGCAGCGTAGGTGGACGGGGGGTCCAAGAGACCCAGTACTTC. Its protein is CASSVGGRGVQETQYF. The complete variable domain, with remaining parts taken from reference TRBV9 and TRBJ2-5, reads DSGVTQTPKHLITATGQRVTLRCSPRSGDLSVYWYQQSLDQGLQFLIQYYNGEERAKGNILERFSAQQFPDLHSELNLSSLELGDSALYFCASSVGGRGVQETQYFGPGTRLLVL.

This clone was seen a handful of times. The chain employs TRBV5-6 and TRBJ2-7, with D perhaps given as TRBD1 or TRBD2 (5 bases each). This CDR3 is 15 amino acids long. V was clipped by 4 bases and J by 4 bases, with 18 bases between them. Germline loops: CDR1 SGHDT, CDR2 YYEEEE. This chain's CDR3 is CASSLRDLNRYEQYF. The DNA for the CDR3 is TGTGCCAGCAGCCTCCGGGACCTAAATCGATACGAGCAGTACTTC.

The rearrangement joins TRBV7-2 to TRBJ2-4, with D possibly matching TRBD1 (6 bases). The ends were cut back, 5 bases at V and 8 bases at J, with 10 bases in the middle. Germline V gene lookup returns CDR1 SGHTA and CDR2 FQGNSA. The CDR3 loop spans 12 amino acids. CDR3 sequence (DNA): TGTGCCAGCAGCCAACAGGGAGACATTCAGTACTTC. Amino acids: CASSQQGDIQYF.

The gene calls are TRBV28 and TRBJ1-2; D is possibly TRBD1 (6 bases). CDR3 size: 12 residues. Germline values: CDR1 MDHEN, CDR2 SYDVKM. Between the trimmed V and J ends, which lost 4 bases and 9 bases, there was a span of 12 bases. DNA of the CDR3: TGTGCCAGCAGTTCCCGACAGGATCGCTACACCTTC. This gives the protein CASSSRQDRYTF.

This rearrangement joins TRBV6-6 to TRBJ1-3, with D possibly TRBD1 on 5 matching bases. Trimming left V 3 bases short and J 3 bases short, with 12 bases between. The CDR3 extends over 15 amino acids. Per the germline V gene, CDR1 is MNHNY and CDR2 is SVGAGI (reference sequence). CDR3: CASSYKGTSGNTIYF. The DNA of the CDR3 is TGTGCCAGCAGTTATAAAGGGACTAGTGGAAACACCATATATTTT.

This chain links TRBV7-2 with TRBJ1-3; no definite D call. Trimming left V 1 base short and J 2 bases short, with 12 bases between. The CDR3 runs to 16 residues. Looked up from germline, CDR1 is SGHTA and CDR2 is FQGNSA. CDR3 nucleotide sequence: TGTGCCAGCAGCTTAGGGCCAATACACACTGGAAACACCATATATTTT. Its translation: CASSLGPIHTGNTIYF.